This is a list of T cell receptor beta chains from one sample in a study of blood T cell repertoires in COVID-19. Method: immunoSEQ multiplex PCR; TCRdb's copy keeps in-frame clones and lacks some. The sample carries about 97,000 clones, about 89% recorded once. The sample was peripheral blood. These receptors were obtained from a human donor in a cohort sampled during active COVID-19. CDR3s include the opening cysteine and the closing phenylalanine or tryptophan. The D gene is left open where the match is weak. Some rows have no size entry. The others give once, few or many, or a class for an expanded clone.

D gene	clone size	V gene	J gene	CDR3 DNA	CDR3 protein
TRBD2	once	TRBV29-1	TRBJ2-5	TGCAGCGTTGAAGTAGGACTAGCGGTACAAGAGACCCAGTACTTC	CSVEVGLAVQETQYF
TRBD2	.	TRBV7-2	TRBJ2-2	TGTGCCAGCAGCTGGGGCCCTAGCGGGGGAACCGGGGAGCTGTTTTTT	CASSWGPSGGTGELFF
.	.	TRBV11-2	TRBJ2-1	TGTGCCAGCAGCTCCCCGACCGGGACTCTCAATGAGCAGTTCTTC	CASSSPTGTLNEQFF
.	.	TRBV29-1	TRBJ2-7	TGCAGCGTTGGCCCCTCCCTAGACCCCTACGAGCAGTACTTC	CSVGPSLDPYEQYF
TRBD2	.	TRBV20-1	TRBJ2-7	TGCAGTGCTAGTCTAGCGGGAAACGAGCAGTACTTC	CSASLAGNEQYF
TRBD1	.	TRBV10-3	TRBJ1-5	TGTGCCATCAGTGCCCAGGGGGCAGATCAGCCCCAGCATTTT	CAISAQGADQPQHF
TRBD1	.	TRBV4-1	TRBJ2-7	TGCGCCAGCAGCCACCCGGGACAGTCCACCTTCCCCGGCTACGAGCAGTACTTC	CASSHPGQSTFPGYEQYF
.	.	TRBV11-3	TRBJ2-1	TGTGCCAGCAGCTTAGGTGCGGTCAATGAGCAGTTCTTC	CASSLGAVNEQFF
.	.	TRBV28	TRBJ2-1	TGTGCCAGCAGTCCCCTCAGCGGATCGTACAATGAGCAGTTCTTC	CASSPLSGSYNEQFF
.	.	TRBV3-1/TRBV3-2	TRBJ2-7	TGTGCCAGCAAGGCGTATGACGGTCCCAGGGGCGAGCAGTACTTC	CASKAYDGPRGEQYF
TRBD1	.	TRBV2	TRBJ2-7	TGTGCCAGCAGACCGGGACAGGGGACAACCTACGAGCAGTACTTC	CASRPGQGTTYEQYF
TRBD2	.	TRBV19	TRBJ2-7	TGTGCCAGTATCCCTCCGGGACTAGCCTACGAGCAGTACTTC	CASIPPGLAYEQYF
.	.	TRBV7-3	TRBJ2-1	TGTGCCAGCAGCCTCACATTTGAAAATGAGCAGTTCTTC	CASSLTFENEQFF
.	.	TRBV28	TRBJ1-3	TGTGCCAGCAGTTCGACACTTAGCTCTGGAAACACCATATATTTT	CASSSTLSSGNTIYF
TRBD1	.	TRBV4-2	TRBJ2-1	TGTGCCAGCAGCCACCTAGCAGGACAGGGTCGATTATACAATGAGCAGTTCTTC	CASSHLAGQGRLYNEQFF
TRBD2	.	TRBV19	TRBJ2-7	TGTGCCAGTAGTATAGATGGCGGGAGGAGGAACGAGCAGTACTTC	CASSIDGGRRNEQYF
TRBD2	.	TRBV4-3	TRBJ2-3	TGCGCCAGCAGCCAACCCACCGGACTAGCGGGAGCGACAGATACGCAGTATTTT	CASSQPTGLAGATDTQYF
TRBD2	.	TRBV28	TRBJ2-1	TGTGCCAGCAACATAGCGGGAGCGGACAATGAGCAGTTCTTC	CASNIAGADNEQFF
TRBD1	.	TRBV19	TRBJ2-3	TGTGCCAGTGGACAGGGGGGGACAGATACGCAGTATTTT	CASGQGGTDTQYF
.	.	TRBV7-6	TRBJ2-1	TGTGCCAGCACCATAGGGACTGACTGGGTGGATGAGCAGTTCTTC	CASTIGTDWVDEQFF
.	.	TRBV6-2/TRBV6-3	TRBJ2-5	TGTGCCAGCAGTTATGATACGAGGCAGACCCAGTACTTC	CASSYDTRQTQYF
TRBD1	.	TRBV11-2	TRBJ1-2	TGTGCCAGCAGCGGGACAGGTCAAGGGGGCTACACCTTC	CASSGTGQGGYTF
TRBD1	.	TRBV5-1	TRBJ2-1	TGCGCCAGCAGCACCGGGACAGGGATCAATGAGCAGTTCTTC	CASSTGTGINEQFF
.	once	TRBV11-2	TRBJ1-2	TGTGCCAGCAGCTCGGTTGGTGCGGTCGTTGGCTACACCTTC	CASSSVGAVVGYTF
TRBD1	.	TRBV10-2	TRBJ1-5	TGCGCCAGCAGTCAGGGACAGGGGATTTCAACGTCTAGCAATCAGCCCCAGCATTTT	CASSQGQGISTSSNQPQHF
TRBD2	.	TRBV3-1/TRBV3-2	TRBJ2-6	TGTGCCAGCAGCCCACAACTAGCGGGAGGCCCCTTTCCCGGGGCCAACGTCCTGACTTTC	CASSPQLAGGPFPGANVLTF
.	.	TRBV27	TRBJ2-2	TGTGCCAGCAGTTTTCGGCAGGGGTTCACCGGGGAGCTGTTTTTT	CASSFRQGFTGELFF
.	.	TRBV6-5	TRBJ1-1	TGTGCCAGCGGGGCCCGAGCATCAATGAACACTGAAGCTTTCTTT	CASGARASMNTEAFF
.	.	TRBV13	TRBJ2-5	TGTGCCAGCAGCTCAGGCGCGGGAACTATTGAGACCCAGTACTTC	CASSSGAGTIETQYF
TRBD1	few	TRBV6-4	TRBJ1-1	TGTGCCAGCAGTCGAGACAGGGGGCGGACTGAAGCTTTCTTT	CASSRDRGRTEAFF
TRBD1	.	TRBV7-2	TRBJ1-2	TGTGCCAGCAGAAACCCGGGACAGGGGGCCTCTGGCTACACCTTC	CASRNPGQGASGYTF
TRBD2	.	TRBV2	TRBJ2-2	TGTGCCAGTAAAAAGCGGGAGGGCCGCACCGGGGAGCTGTTTTTT	CASKKREGRTGELFF
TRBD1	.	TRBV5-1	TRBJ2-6	TGCGCCAGCAGGCTCGCGACAGGGGGAGGCGGGGCCAACGTCCTGACTTTC	CASRLATGGGGANVLTF
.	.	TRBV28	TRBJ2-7	TGTGCCAGCAGTTTGGTGTCGGCAGGGAAAGACCACGAGCAGTACTTC	CASSLVSAGKDHEQYF
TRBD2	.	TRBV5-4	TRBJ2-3	TGTGCCAGCAGCCTACGACTAGCGGGAGGGCGGGATACGCAGTATTTT	CASSLRLAGGRDTQYF
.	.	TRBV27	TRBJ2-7	TGTGCCAGCAATCGGAACGCGGGTATTGACGAGCAGTACTTC	CASNRNAGIDEQYF
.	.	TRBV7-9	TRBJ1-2	TGTGCCAGCAGACCAGGCCTTTGGGATGGCTACACCTTC	CASRPGLWDGYTF